The present TCR beta chain was sequenced within a study of breast tumors, draining lymph nodes, adjacent tissues. The study, taken as a whole, reports: Tumor and nontumor repertoires were significantly more similar in luminal-like than in basal-like breast cancer. Tumors had less TCR diversity than lymph nodes, more than nontumor tissue.

Axillary draining lymph nodes of breast cancer patients supplied the node samples. Using its own MiXCR run on the multiplex PCR reads, TCRdb lists one record per CDR3 protein. The sample lists about 110,000 distinct CDR3 sequences, around 30% occurring once. The J segment lost 0 bases and the V segment lost 5 bases, leaving 7 bases of the junction unmatched. The CDR3 loop spans 16 amino acids. Germline-derived CDR1 and CDR2 are DFQATT and SNEGSKA (reference sequence). A word on this clonotype: Its matching antigen is unknown.

The chain recombines TRBV20-1 with TRBJ2-7; 13 bases are shared with TRBD2. Specimen: axillary lymph node tissue. The origin of this receptor is a female donor with breast cancer. Some clones in this sample may be carry-over from other donors' samples. CDR3 in amino acids: CSAQLAGGQSSYEQYF. The DNA of the CDR3 is TGCAGTGCTCAACTAGCGGGAGGGCAAAGCTCCTACGAGCAGTACTTC.